This TCR beta chain derives from a study of cytomegalovirus exposure and HLA in healthy donors. Amplification used 60 Vbeta primers and 13 Jbeta primers. This table comes from immunoSEQ multiplex PCR, and its TCRdb copy is limited to in-frame clones, with some not included. The table has 100,000 to 130,000 clones, approximately 84% seen once; the top ten hold approximately 2.2%. V lost 3 bases and J lost 9; bases outside the gene matches: 7. Germline V lookup: CDR1 MGHDK, CDR2 SYGVNS. The CDR3 loop spans 16 amino acids. The clonotype comes from a young man in good health and CMV-seronegative. J is TRBJ2-1 and V is TRBV25-1, with TRBD2 identical over 14 bases. Sequenced material: PBMCs. The CDR3 loop reads CASSDPRLAGGLEQFF. In DNA, the CDR3 is TGTGCCAGCAGTGATCCCCGACTAGCGGGAGGGCTTGAGCAGTTCTTC.